This paragraph reports one TCR beta chain. V lost 0 bases and J lost 1, with 9 bases in between. Germline assignment: CDR1 SGDLS and CDR2 YYNGEE. The CDR3 length is 15 residues. With no exception, relapse followed autologous stem cell transplantation in all patients, and brentuximab vedotin exposure varied. The data originate from a study of PD-1 blockade in classical Hodgkin lymphoma. The protocol was immunoSEQ multiplex PCR, while the TCRdb copy is restricted to in-frame clones and leaves out a portion. This sample has about 97,000 clones, with roughly 88% found just once. The sequence was obtained from a human donor with classical Hodgkin lymphoma. J is TRBJ2-3 and V is TRBV9; TRBD1 might be the D (5 bases). Sample: peripheral blood mononuclear cells (PBMCs), taken at baseline. CDR3 in DNA: TGTGCCAGCAGCGTAGATCAGGGTGGCACAGATACGCAGTATTTT. Translated: CASSVDQGGTDTQYF.